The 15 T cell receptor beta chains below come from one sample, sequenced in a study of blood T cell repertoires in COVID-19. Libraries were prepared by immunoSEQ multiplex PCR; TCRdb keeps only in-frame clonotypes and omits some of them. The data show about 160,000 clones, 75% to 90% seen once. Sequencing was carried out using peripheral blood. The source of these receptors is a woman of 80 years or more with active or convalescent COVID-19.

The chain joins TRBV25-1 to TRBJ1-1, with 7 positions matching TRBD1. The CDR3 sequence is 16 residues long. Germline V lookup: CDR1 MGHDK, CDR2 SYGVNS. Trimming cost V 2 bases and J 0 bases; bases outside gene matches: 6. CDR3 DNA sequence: TGTGCCAGCAGTGAAGCCCCGACAGGGCTGAACACTGAAGCTTTCTTT. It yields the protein CASSEAPTGLNTEAFF.

The CDR3 sequence: CASSTRSQNEQYF. CDR3 in DNA: TGTGCCAGCAGCACCCGGTCCCAAAACGAGCAGTACTTC. The chain links TRBV7-2 to TRBJ2-7; D is undetermined. The CDR3 is made up of 13 amino acids. V lost 5 bases, J lost 5 bases, and 13 bases lay in between. CDR1 SGHTA and CDR2 FQGNSA come from the germline V gene.

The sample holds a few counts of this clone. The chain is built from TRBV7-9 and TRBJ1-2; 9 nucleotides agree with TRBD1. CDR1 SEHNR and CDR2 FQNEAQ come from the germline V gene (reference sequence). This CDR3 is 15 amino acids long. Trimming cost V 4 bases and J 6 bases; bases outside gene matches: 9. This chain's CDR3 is CASSSVTGGFDGYTF. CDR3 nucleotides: TGTGCCAGCAGCTCAGTAACAGGGGGCTTTGATGGCTACACCTTC.

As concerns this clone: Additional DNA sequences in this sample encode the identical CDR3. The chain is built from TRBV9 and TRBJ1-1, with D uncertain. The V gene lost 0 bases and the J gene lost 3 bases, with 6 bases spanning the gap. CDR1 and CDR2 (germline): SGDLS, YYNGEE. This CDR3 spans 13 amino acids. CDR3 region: CASSVVGDTEAFF. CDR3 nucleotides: TGTGCCAGCAGCGTAGTGGGAGACACTGAAGCTTTCTTT.

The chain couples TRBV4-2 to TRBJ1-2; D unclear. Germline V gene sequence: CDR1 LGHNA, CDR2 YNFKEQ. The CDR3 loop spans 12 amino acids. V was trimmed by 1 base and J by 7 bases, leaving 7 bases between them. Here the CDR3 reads CASSQGGRGYTF. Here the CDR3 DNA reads TGTGCCAGCAGCCAAGGCGGTCGTGGCTACACCTTC.

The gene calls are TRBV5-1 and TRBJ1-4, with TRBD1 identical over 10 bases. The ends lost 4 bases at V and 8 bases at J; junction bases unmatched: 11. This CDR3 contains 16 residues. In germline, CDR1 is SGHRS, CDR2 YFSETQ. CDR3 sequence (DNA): TGCGCCAGCAGCCTCACCCCCGGGACAGGGGTCGAAAAACTGTTTTTT. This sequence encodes CASSLTPGTGVEKLFF.

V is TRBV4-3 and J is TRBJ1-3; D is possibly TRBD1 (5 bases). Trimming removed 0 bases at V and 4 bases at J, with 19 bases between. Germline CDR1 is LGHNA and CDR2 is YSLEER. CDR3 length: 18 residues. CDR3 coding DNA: TGCGCCAGCAGCCAAGAAAGTCTGTCCGGGGGAAGGGGAAACACCATATATTTT. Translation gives CASSQESLSGGRGNTIYF.

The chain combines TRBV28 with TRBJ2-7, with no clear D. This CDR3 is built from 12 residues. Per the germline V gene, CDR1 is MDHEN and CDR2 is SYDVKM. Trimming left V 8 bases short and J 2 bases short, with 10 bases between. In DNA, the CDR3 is TGTGCCAGCTCACAGCAAACCTACGAGCAGTACTTC. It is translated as CASSQQTYEQYF.

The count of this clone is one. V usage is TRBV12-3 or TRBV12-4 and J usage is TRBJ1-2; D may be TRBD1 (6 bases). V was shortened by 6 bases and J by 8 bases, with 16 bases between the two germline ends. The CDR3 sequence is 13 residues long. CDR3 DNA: TGTGCCAGCAGAAAAGGGGGGGTGGGCGGCTACACCTTC. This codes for CASRKGGVGGYTF.

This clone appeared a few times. In nucleotides, the CDR3 is TGTGCCAGCAGCCCCCCCCCGGGACAGTGGGCGTCCGGCTATGGCTACACCTTC. The encoded protein is CASSPPPGQWASGYGYTF. The V call is TRBV14, the J call TRBJ1-2; 7 bases fit TRBD1. The V and J ends lost 4 bases and 4 bases, in that order; junction bases with no gene match: 18. CDR1 and CDR2 (germline): SGHDN, FVKESK. This CDR3 has 18 residues.

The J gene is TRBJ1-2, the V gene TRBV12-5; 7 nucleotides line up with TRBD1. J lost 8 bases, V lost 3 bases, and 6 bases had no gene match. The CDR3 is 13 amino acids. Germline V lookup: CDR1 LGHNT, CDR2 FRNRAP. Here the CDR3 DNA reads TGTGCTAGTGGTTTCGACAGGGATGGGGGCTACACCTTC. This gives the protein CASGFDRDGGYTF.

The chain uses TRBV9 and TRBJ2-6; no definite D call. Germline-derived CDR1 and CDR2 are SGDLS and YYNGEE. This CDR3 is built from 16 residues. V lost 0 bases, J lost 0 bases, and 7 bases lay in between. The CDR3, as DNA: TGTGCCAGCAGCGTAGAGCACAGCTCTGGGGCCAACGTCCTGACTTTC. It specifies CASSVEHSSGANVLTF.

CDR3 coding DNA: TGTGCCAGCAGTTACTCGAAGGGGACAGGGAATCAGCCCCAGCATTTT. Protein sequence: CASSYSKGTGNQPQHF. The chain carries TRBV6-5 and TRBJ1-5; 9 bases fit TRBD1. Germline CDR1 MNHEY, CDR2 SVGAGI. CDR3 length: 16 residues. With 0 bases clipped from V and 4 bases from J, the junction kept 4 bases outside the gene matches.

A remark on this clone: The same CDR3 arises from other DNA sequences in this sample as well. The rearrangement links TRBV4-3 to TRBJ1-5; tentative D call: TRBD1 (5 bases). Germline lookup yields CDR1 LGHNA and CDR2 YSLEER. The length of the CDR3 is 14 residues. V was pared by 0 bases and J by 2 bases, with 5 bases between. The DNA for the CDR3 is TGCGCCAGCAGCCAAGACAGGGGCAATCAGCCCCAGCATTTT. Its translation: CASSQDRGNQPQHF.

The CDR3 region is CASSSVRGYTF. The CDR3 region has the DNA TGTGCCAGCAGTTCAGTGAGGGGCTACACCTTC. The rearrangement links TRBV6-5 to TRBJ1-2, with D unclear. Germline V gives CDR1 MNHEY, CDR2 SVGAGI. Trimming left V 4 bases short and J 8 bases short, with 8 bases between. The CDR3 contains 11 residues.